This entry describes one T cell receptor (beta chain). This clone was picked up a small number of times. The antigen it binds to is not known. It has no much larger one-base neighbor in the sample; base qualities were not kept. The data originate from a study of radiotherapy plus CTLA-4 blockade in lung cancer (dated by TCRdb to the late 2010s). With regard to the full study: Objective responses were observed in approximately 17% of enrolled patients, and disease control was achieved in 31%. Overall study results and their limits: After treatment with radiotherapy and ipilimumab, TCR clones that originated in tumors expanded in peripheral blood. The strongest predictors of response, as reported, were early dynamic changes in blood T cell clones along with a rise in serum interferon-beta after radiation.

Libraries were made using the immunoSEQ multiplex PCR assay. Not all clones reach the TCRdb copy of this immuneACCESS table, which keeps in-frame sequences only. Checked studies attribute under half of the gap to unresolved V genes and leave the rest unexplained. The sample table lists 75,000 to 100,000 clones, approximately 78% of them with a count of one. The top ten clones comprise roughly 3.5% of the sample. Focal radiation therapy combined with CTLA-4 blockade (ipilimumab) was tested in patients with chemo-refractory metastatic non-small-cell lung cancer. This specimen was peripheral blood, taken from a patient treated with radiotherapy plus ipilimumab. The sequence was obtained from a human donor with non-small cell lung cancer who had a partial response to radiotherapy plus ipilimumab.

For the CDR3, the sequence is CASSQDWSSGTDTQYF. The DNA sequence is TGTGCCAGCAGCCAAGATTGGTCTAGCGGGACAGATACGCAGTATTTT. In this chain, TRBV5-4 is recombined with TRBJ2-3; 8 middle bases align to TRBD2. From the cysteine up to the phenylalanine, the CDR3 has a length of 16 residues. The retained sequence is limited to the CDR3, 48 bases, with the frame set at the first base. For CDR1 and CDR2, the germline V gene (reference sequence) lists SGHNT and YYREEE. Relative to germline, V is missing 4 bases and J is missing 3 bases, with 10 bases of the junction outside any gene match.